A selection of T cell receptor beta chains follows, all from one sample in a study of patients and donors after allogeneic stem cell transplantation. TCRdb used MiXCR to reprocess the RT-PCR reads, holding one entry per CDR3 protein. The sample includes just under 20,000 distinct CDR3 sequences, 4.5% to 5.5% of them seen just once. Source material: blood, either unsorted or a sorted T cell fraction (not recorded which). The receptors shown here come from a human donor who was either an allogeneic HSCT recipient or a stem cell or donor lymphocyte infusion donor (not recorded which). It is not recorded whose cells these are; they may come from a transplant donor. The CDR3 runs from the conserved cysteine through the conserved F or W. The order of the fields is V gene, D gene, J gene, clone size, CDR3 protein, CDR3 DNA. D genes are given only for firm matches. Expanded clones are given a class, and other clones once, few, many or no size at all.

TRBV5-1,NA,TRBJ2-5,many,CASSLGVLQETQYF,TGCGCCAGCAGCTTGGGAGTCTTGCAAGAGACCCAGTACTTC
TRBV20-1,NA,TRBJ2-3,many,CSARKQGAPDTQYF,TGCAGTGCTAGGAAACAGGGAGCACCAGATACGCAGTATTTT
TRBV7-6,TRBD2,TRBJ2-1,medium-sized,CASSGGLGLAGDHSYNEQFF,TGTGCCAGCAGCGGGGGATTGGGACTAGCGGGAGACCACTCCTACAATGAGCAGTTCTTC
TRBV18,NA,TRBJ1-1,many,CASSWGPVTEAFF,TGTGCCAGCTCATGGGGGCCCGTGACTGAAGCTTTCTTT
TRBV25-1,NA,TRBJ1-4,few,CASRDSGTNEKLFF,TGTGCCAGCAGAGACAGCGGGACTAATGAAAAACTGTTTTTT
TRBV6-2/TRBV6-3,NA,TRBJ2-5,many,CASRDPGETQYF,TGTGCCAGCAGGGACCCAGGGGAGACCCAGTACTTC
TRBV28,NA,TRBJ1-1,few,CASRLGAWTEAFF,TGTGCCAGCAGACTTGGCGCTTGGACTGAAGCTTTCTTT
TRBV6-1,NA,TRBJ1-1,few,CASETGPPCEAFF,TGTGCCAGTGAGACAGGTCCCCCTTGTGAAGCTTTCTTT
TRBV10-3,TRBD1,TRBJ2-7,many,CAISDDRGRHFAEQYF,TGTGCCATCAGTGACGACAGGGGGCGCCATTTCGCCGAGCAGTACTTC
TRBV5-5,TRBD1,TRBJ2-5,many,CASSRTGGYQETQYF,TGTGCCAGCAGCCGGACAGGGGGCTACCAAGAGACCCAGTACTTC
TRBV5-5,NA,TRBJ2-3,many,CASSLRGASPDTQYF,TGTGCCAGCAGCTTGCGGGGCGCTTCTCCAGATACGCAGTATTTT
TRBV5-1,NA,TRBJ2-3,many,CASSPSRAGVDTQYF,TGCGCCAGCAGCCCAAGCCGTGCCGGTGTAGATACGCAGTATTTT
TRBV20-1,NA,TRBJ1-2,NA,CSAPLVGVGYTF,TGCAGTGCTCCCCTCGTCGGGGTTGGCTACACCTTC
TRBV15,NA,TRBJ2-7,NA,CATSRGNTRVTYEQYF,TGTGCCACCAGCAGAGGGAACACCCGAGTCACCTACGAGCAGTACTTC
TRBV7-7,NA,TRBJ2-5,many,CASSYGQGETQYF,TGTGCCAGCAGCTACGGACAAGGGGAGACCCAGTACTTC
TRBV5-1,NA,TRBJ2-3,many,CASSRDSTDTQYF,TGCGCCAGCAGCCGGGACTCCACAGATACGCAGTATTTT
TRBV4-1,NA,TRBJ2-7,many,CASSQGVKGYYEQYF,TGCGCCAGCAGCCAAGGGGTGAAGGGTTACTACGAGCAGTACTTC
TRBV9,NA,TRBJ2-3,NA,CASSPRTASSDTQYF,TGTGCCAGCAGCCCGCGGACGGCGAGCTCTGATACGCAGTATTTT
TRBV7-9,TRBD1,TRBJ1-6,many,CASSRPGQYNSPLHF,TGTGCCAGCAGCCGCCCGGGACAGTATAATTCACCCCTCCACTTT
TRBV30,NA,TRBJ1-6,NA,CGLRWGSSYNSPLHF,TGTGGACTAAGATGGGGAAGCTCCTATAATTCACCCCTCCACTTT
TRBV5-1,TRBD1,TRBJ2-7,many,CASSTRDSGYEQYF,TGCGCCAGCAGCACCCGGGACAGCGGCTACGAGCAGTACTTC
TRBV7-9,NA,TRBJ2-2,many,CVLARGNANTGELFF,TGTGTCTTAGCGAGGGGGAATGCGAACACCGGGGAGCTGTTTTTT
TRBV9,NA,TRBJ2-7,many,CASSARRGNRWLPYEQYF,TGTGCCAGCAGCGCCCGTAGAGGAAACAGGTGGCTTCCCTACGAGCAGTACTTC
TRBV19,NA,TRBJ2-1,many,CASSIQGLNEQFF,TGTGCCAGTAGTATTCAGGGTCTAAATGAGCAGTTCTTC
TRBV13,NA,TRBJ2-4,few,CASSLGLYIQYF,TGTGCCAGCAGCTTAGGGCTATACATTCAGTACTTC
TRBV7-9,NA,TRBJ2-1,many,CASTQTGNNEQFF,TGTGCCAGCACCCAGACGGGGAACAATGAGCAGTTCTTC
TRBV5-1,NA,TRBJ2-7,many,CASSSRETYEQYF,TGCGCCAGCAGCAGCCGGGAGACCTACGAGCAGTACTTC
TRBV28,TRBD1,TRBJ1-2,many,CASSLLGQGSNGYTF,TGTGCCAGCAGTTTACTGGGACAGGGGTCAAATGGCTACACCTTC
TRBV5-5,NA,TRBJ1-1,many,CASSWSGITEAFF,TGTGCCAGCAGCTGGTCGGGGATCACTGAAGCTTTCTTT
TRBV3-1,NA,TRBJ2-1,NA,CASSLRRLTSSYNEQFF,TGTGCCAGCAGCCTAAGGAGACTTACGAGCTCCTACAATGAGCAGTTCTTC
TRBV28,NA,TRBJ1-4,few,CASSFGRSNEKLFF,TGTGCCAGCAGTTTTGGGCGGTCGAATGAAAAACTGTTTTTT
TRBV4-2,TRBD1,TRBJ1-1,many,CASSQGQGGNTEAFF,TGTGCCAGCAGCCAAGGACAGGGAGGGAACACTGAAGCTTTCTTT
TRBV20-1,TRBD1,TRBJ2-3,many,CSASRDRDADTQYF,TGCAGTGCTAGCCGGGACAGGGACGCAGATACGCAGTATTTT
TRBV6-1,NA,TRBJ2-5,few,CASREGGGETQYF,TGTGCCAGCAGAGAGGGAGGGGGAGAGACCCAGTACTTC
TRBV5-4,TRBD1,TRBJ2-7,many,CASSFSRQGAGEQYF,TGTGCCAGCAGCTTCTCAAGACAGGGGGCGGGGGAGCAGTACTTC
TRBV10-3,TRBD1,TRBJ2-7,many,CAISYRDRDYEQYF,TGTGCCATCAGCTACCGGGACAGGGACTACGAGCAGTACTTC
TRBV18,NA,TRBJ2-3,many,CASRPLMGATSTDTQYF,TGTGCCAGCCGCCCACTAATGGGAGCCACTAGCACAGATACGCAGTATTTT
TRBV27,NA,TRBJ1-2,medium-sized,CASSSIIKYRDAVGYTF,TGTGCCAGCAGTTCTATCATTAAGTACAGGGATGCTGTAGGCTACACCTTC
TRBV11-3,NA,TRBJ1-1,NA,CASSLRRGDKAFF,TGTGCCAGCAGCTTACGACGAGGGGATAAAGCTTTCTTT
TRBV7-9,NA,TRBJ1-5,few,CSSSLGSNQPQHF,TGTTCCAGCAGCTTAGGTAGCAATCAGCCCCAGCATTTT
TRBV7-2,NA,TRBJ2-7,many,CASSTRVSYEQYF,TGTGCCAGCAGCACCAGGGTATCCTACGAGCAGTACTTC
TRBV20-1,NA,TRBJ2-1,medium-sized,CSARPSTYEQFF,TGCAGTGCTAGGCCTAGTACCTATGAGCAGTTCTTC
TRBV6-1,NA,TRBJ2-7,many,CASRIGGFGAYEQYF,TGTGCCAGCAGAATCGGCGGCTTCGGGGCCTACGAGCAGTACTTC
TRBV5-4,NA,TRBJ2-3,NA,CASSLNRPGEDTQYF,TGTGCCAGCAGCTTGAACAGGCCGGGTGAAGATACGCAGTATTTT
TRBV3-1,TRBD1,TRBJ1-2,many,CASSPGDRNYGYTF,TGTGCCAGCAGCCCTGGGGACAGGAACTATGGCTACACCTTC
TRBV6-5,NA,TRBJ2-7,few,CASSYSRRAGPLYEQYF,TGTGCCAGCAGTTACTCGAGGAGGGCAGGGCCACTATACGAGCAGTACTTC
TRBV24-1,NA,TRBJ2-2,many,CATSDPGRNTGELFF,TGTGCCACCAGTGATCCGGGTAGGAACACCGGGGAGCTGTTTTTT
TRBV3-1,TRBD2,TRBJ2-1,many,CASSQVGGGGEYNEQFF,TGTGCCAGCAGCCAAGTCGGGGGGGGCGGGGAATACAATGAGCAGTTCTTC
TRBV7-8,NA,TRBJ1-2,many,CASSLESWQGNYGYTF,TGTGCCAGCAGCTTAGAGTCCTGGCAGGGGAACTATGGCTACACCTTC
TRBV5-1,TRBD2,TRBJ2-1,many,CASRPGLAGYNEQFF,TGCGCCAGCAGACCTGGACTAGCGGGCTACAATGAGCAGTTCTTC
TRBV7-9,NA,TRBJ2-1,NA,CASSLPGLEENNEQFF,TGTGCCAGCAGCTTACCAGGACTGGAGGAAAACAATGAGCAGTTCTTC
TRBV7-2,NA,TRBJ1-5,many,CASSPRDQPQHF,TGTGCCAGCAGCCCGAGGGATCAGCCCCAGCATTTT
TRBV5-8,TRBD1,TRBJ1-3,medium-sized,CASSLTGGSGNTIYF,TGTGCCAGCAGCTTAACAGGGGGCAGCGGAAACACCATATATTTT
TRBV5-1,TRBD1,TRBJ1-1,many,CASSLQTGSVRAFF,TGCGCCAGCAGCCTTCAGACAGGGTCGGTACGGGCTTTCTTT